This T cell receptor (beta chain) appears in the sequencing data of a study of shared clonotypes between healthy human individuals (dated by TCRdb to about 2020). Concerning the study at large: The cohort comprised two women and a few men aged 18 to 49 years. Per donor, three plates each were used for CD4 naive and CD4 memory, two for CD8 naive, and one for CD8 memory. Blood TCR repertoires of about five healthy adults were deeply sequenced to estimate repertoire size and the extent of clonotype sharing between individuals. Different laboratories and diverse techniques were used to prepare libraries and sequence TCR repertoires, to increase sequencing depth and limit assay-specific biases. Leukapheresis yielded between about 0.94 and 8.9 billion PBMCs per donor.

Donors were healthy HIV-negative adults with no recently reported acute infections or vaccinations. Every donor was a Caucasian adult living in Nashville, Tennessee, USA. Magnetic negative selection was used to enrich CD4+ T cells, after which naive cells were positively selected on CD45RA and the negative fraction became the memory subset. Blood was collected by leukapheresis, and PBMCs were isolated by Ficoll-Histopaque density gradient centrifugation and then cryopreserved in liquid nitrogen vapor phase. Purity and quantity of every magnetically sorted T cell population were checked by analytical flow cytometry. From each sorted fraction, genomic DNA was isolated and quantified by UV absorbance on a Nanodrop 2000c. The paper as a whole reports these results and caveats: Pairwise subsampling indicated that sequencing depth was expected to affect the degree of clonotype sharing among donors. Clonotypes shared by all four sorted-subset donors showed higher generation probabilities than non-shared clonotypes. Incomplete sequencing was indicated by rarefaction of sorted-subset datasets, despite the large sequencing depth. Sampling was limited to blood, and TCR repertoires in tissue likely differ from TCR repertoires in blood. When several donors were compared, the shared fraction of clonotypes was around 5.1% for naive CD4, less than 4% for naive CD8, 2% to 2.5% for memory CD4, and roughly 0.4% for memory CD8. Larger estimated clonotype richness was generally found for naive subsets than for memory subsets. Because the study included a small number of donors, the genetic and exposure-history diversity represented was limited.

V ends up 4 bases short and J 3 bases short, with an unmatched junction base count of 6. From the germline V gene, CDR1 is MGHRA and CDR2 is YSYEKL. The CDR3 has 16 amino acids, counting the end cysteine and phenylalanine. Solely the CDR3 DNA is kept, with 48 bases framed from the first base. Using the deep immunoSEQ assay, TCR CDR3 regions were amplified from genomic DNA by multiplex PCR. Genomic DNA extracted from each cell subset was distributed evenly over all wells of several immunoSEQ 96-well plates, and each plate served as one replicate. Each replicate PCR for sorted subsets received roughly 0.2 ug genomic DNA, equal to 30,000 or so T cell genomes. Purified libraries were quantified with a Qubit 3.0 fluorometer, sized on a Bioanalyzer 2100, and re-quantified with the KAPA Library Quantification kit. Every immunoSEQ 96-well plate was sequenced on a separate single-read 150-cycle Illumina NextSeq 550 flow cell. The authors' pipeline ran thus. Because only junctional sequences without quality scores were contained in the immunoSEQ output, filtering matching that applied to full-length reads could not be performed. To assign V/J genes and CDR3, sequences were annotated against IMGT germline references using PyIR, a Python wrapper for IgBLAST v1.9. Reads were removed for weak V/J assignments (E-value above 1e-6), missing CDR3, stop codons, out-of-frame junctions, or ambiguous translated residues. A V3J clonotype was defined by an identical inferred V gene, J gene, and CDR3 amino acid sequence. To compute the percentage overlap between repertoires, the number of shared unique clonotypes was divided by the size of the smaller repertoire. RTK rarefaction, the Chao1 estimator, and Recon v2.1 estimates of unobserved clonotypes were used to assess repertoire richness. Generation probabilities for all TCRbeta clonotypes obtained by the gDNA method from several donors were computed using OLGA. TCRdb took over this immuneACCESS table, retaining in-frame rearrangements with V and J assigned. Such tables are incomplete; in checked studies, under half of the missing clones stem from an unresolved V gene, and the remainder is unexplained. That table is the source of V, J and clone size, and D and trimming were worked out from the DNA. The sample has around 1.6 million clones on record, 95% to 99% of them singletons. The top ten clonotypes cover less than 0.55% of the sample.

Details on this clone: Its specific antigen is unknown. No base quality information exists; no much larger clone differs at one position.

This receptor was taken from a man younger than 45 in good health. The sample consisted of naive CD4+ T cells sorted from blood. The cell subset or site tag for this specimen amounts to: CD45RA+ positively selected. The rearranged chain carries TRBV4-1 and TRBJ2-4; a stretch of 10 junction bases matches TRBD1. The CDR3: CASSLTGGYGKNIQYF. The DNA sequence follows: TGCGCCAGCAGCCTGACAGGGGGCTATGGCAAAAACATTCAGTACTTC.